Listed below are T cell receptor beta chains from one sample, sequenced in a study of tumor and adjacent non-tumor tissue in lung cancer. TCRdb reprocessed the multiplex PCR reads with MiXCR, giving one entry per CDR3 protein. The data show 70,000 to 95,000 distinct CDR3 sequences, around 80% seen once. Specimen: distant non-tumor lung tissue. These TCRs come from a man between 65 and 79 years old with non-small cell lung cancer. Both conserved end residues are part of each CDR3. Each record gives: V gene, D gene, J gene, clone size, CDR3 protein, CDR3 DNA. A D gene is named only where the DNA matches it firmly. Clone size is stated in some rows and not others, as once, few, many or a class when expanded.

>TRBV29-1|.|TRBJ1-2|.
CSVVPYQYSGEDGYTF
TGCAGCGTTGTCCCCTATCAATATTCGGGAGAAGATGGCTACACCTTT
>TRBV11-2|.|TRBJ1-5|.
CVSSLEGREGQPLHF
TGTGTCAGCAGCTTAGAGGGCAGGGAGGGTCAGCCCCTGCATTTT
>TRBV4-2|TRBD1|TRBJ2-7|.
CASSQDGTEGSYEQYF
TGTGCGAGCAGCCAAGATGGGACAGAGGGCTCCTACGAGCAGTACTTC
>TRBV11-2|.|TRBJ2-3|.
CARSFSETDTQYF
TGTGCCAGAAGCTTCTCCGAAACAGATACGCAGTATTTT
>TRBV11-1|TRBD1|TRBJ1-1|medium-sized
CASSADRDTEAFF
TGTGCCAGCAGCGCCGACAGGGACACTGAAGCTTTCTTT
>TRBV6-6|.|TRBJ1-5|.
CASTRAHGDRSNRPQHF
TGTGCCAGCACTCGGGCACATGGAGACAGGAGCAATCGGCCCCAGCATTTT
>TRBV10-1|.|TRBJ1-2|.
CASSESTGQPYGYLF
TGCGCCAGCAGTGAGTCGACAGGCCAACCCTATGGCTACCTCTTC
>TRBV11-2|.|TRBJ2-2|.
CASSLVGTGIAGDLFF
.
>TRBV19|TRBD1|TRBJ2-5|.
CVSMKLGTGAETQYF
TGTGTCAGTATGAAGTTAGGGACAGGGGCAGAGACCCAGTACTTC
>TRBV5-1|.|TRBJ2-2|.
CVSNRDSYTGELFF
TGCGTCAGCAACCGGGACTCCTACACCGGGGAGCTGTTTTTT
>TRBV20-1|.|TRBJ2-3|.
CSADPYREENQPQYF
TGCAGTGCTGACCCGTACAGGGAGGAGAATCAGCCCCAGTATTTT
>TRBV6-2/TRBV6-3|.|TRBJ1-1|few
CASTETLNIEAFF
TGTGCCAGCACAGAGACGTTGAACATTGAAGCTTTCTTT
>TRBV6-2/TRBV6-3|TRBD2|TRBJ2-1|.
CASSNKSGSPYNEQFF
TGTGCCAGCAGTAACAAGAGCGGGAGCCCCTACAATGAGCAGTTCTTC
>TRBV28|TRBD1|TRBJ2-2|many
CASRLQGYSNTGELFF
TGTGCCAGCAGATTACAGGGGTACTCGAACACCGGGGAGCTGTTTTTT
>TRBV29-1|.|TRBJ2-5|once
CGAKPYLQTGRETQYF
TGCGGCGCCAAACCCTACCTCCAGACAGGTCGAGAGACCCAGTACTTC
>TRBV5-5|.|TRBJ2-3|.
CASSLTQAEGTDTQYF
TGTGCCAGCAGCCTGACCCAAGCGGAGGGCACAGATACCCAGTATTTT
>TRBV20-1|.|TRBJ2-1|.
CSVILGSYNEQFF
TGCAGTGTTATCCTGGGAAGTTACAATGAGCAGTTCTTC
>TRBV5-1|.|TRBJ1-1|.
CASSQSGRQEGEAFF
TGCGCCAGCAGCCAAAGCGGCAGGCAAGAGGGAGAAGCTTTCTTT
>TRBV20-1|.|TRBJ2-7|few
CIVREGLAGTYEQYF
TGCATTGTTAGAGAAGGACTGGCGGGGACTTACGAGCAGTACTTC
>TRBV6-1|TRBD2|TRBJ2-1|many
CASSEGTSGSHEQFF
TGTGCCAGCAGTGAGGGGACTAGCGGGAGTCATGAGCAGTTCTTC
>TRBV6-6|.|TRBJ1-2|.
CASSPRQVPRRYTF
TGTGCCAGCAGCCCTAGACAGGTCCCAAGGCGTTACACCTTC
>TRBV29-1|.|TRBJ1-5|.
CSVEDLWEGGIGNQPQHF
TGCAGCGTTGAAGATCTATGGGAAGGCGGCATTGGTAATCAACCACAGCATTTT
>TRBV20-1|TRBD1|TRBJ1-6|.
CSAKAGQMYSPLHF
TGCAGTGCTAAAGCGGGACAGATGTATTCACCCCTCCACTTT
>TRBV4-3|.|TRBJ2-7|.
CTSSQGPDKYSYEQYF
TGCACCAGCAGCCAAGGTCCCGATAAATACTCCTACGAGCAGTATTTC
>TRBV9|.|TRBJ1-2|few
CASSVAESIHYGYTF
TGTGCCAGCAGCGTAGCGGAGTCCATTCACTATGGCTACACCTTC
>TRBV4-1|.|TRBJ2-2|.
CASSQVSFWVRSVTGELFF
TGCGCCAGCAGCCAAGTTTCATTTTGGGTGAGATCAGTCACCGGGGAGTTGTTTTTT
>TRBV20-1|.|TRBJ2-4|few
CSAPPQDQVDKNIQYF
TGCAGTGCCCCCCCCCAGGACCAGGTGGACAAAAACATTCAGTACTTC
>TRBV29-1|.|TRBJ2-5|.
CILADRFQETQNF
TGCATCTTGGCCGATAGGTTCCAAGAGACCCAGAACTTC
>TRBV5-8|.|TRBJ1-1|few
CASTERWGNTEAFF
TGTGCCAGCACCGAACGTTGGGGGAATACTGAAGCTTTCTTT
>TRBV4-3|.|TRBJ2-1|once
CASRQELRRFSYNEQFF
TGCGCCAGTAGACAAGAGTTACGGAGGTTTTCCTACAATGAGCAGTTCTTC
>TRBV13|.|TRBJ1-2|.
CTSRIHREEGYTF
TGTACCAGCAGGATTCACAGGGAAGAAGGATACACCTTC
>TRBV29-1|.|TRBJ2-3|.
CSVPWTTPYAQYF
TGCAGCGTTCCGTGGACCACTCCGTATGCGCAGTATTTT
>TRBV6-2/TRBV6-3|.|TRBJ2-1|.
CVSSYPGLINEQLF
TGTGTCAGCAGTTACCCCGGACTAATCAATGAGCAGTTATTC
>TRBV28|TRBD1|TRBJ2-1|.
CASSHIGNRGQDELFF
TGTGCCAGCAGTCATATTGGGAACAGGGGGCAGGATGAGCTGTTCTTC
>TRBV12-3/TRBV12-4|TRBD2|TRBJ2-5|.
CARSGLAGVVERQYF
TGTGCCAGGAGCGGGCTAGCGGGAGTGGTGGAGAGACAGTACTTC
>TRBV29-1|.|TRBJ2-5|.
CSEAERFQETQHF
TGCAGCGAGGCCGAGAGGTTCCAAGAGACCCAGCATTTC
>TRBV6-6|.|TRBJ2-3|.
CARSLCSKADTQYF
TGTGCCAGGAGCCTATGTAGTAAGGCAGATACGCAGTATTTT
>TRBV12-5|.|TRBJ1-6|.
CASGKNGSRDNSPLHF
TGTGCTAGTGGGAAAAACGGAAGCAGGGATAATTCACCACTCCACTTT
>TRBV28|.|TRBJ2-1|few
CASSLWRSSGTYNEQFF
TGTGCCAGCAGTTTATGGCGGTCGTCGGGCACTTACAATGAGCAGTTCTTC
>TRBV29-1|.|TRBJ2-5|.
CSVVDGLQETQYF
TGCAGCGTGGTCGACGGGTTACAAGAGACACAGTACTTC
>TRBV28|TRBD1|TRBJ2-1|many
CASSLPGGHPNIEQFF
TGTGCCAGCAGTTTACCAGGGGGACACCCCAATATTGAGCAGTTCTTC
>TRBV10-1|TRBD2|TRBJ2-1|.
CASSPTSGAYNEQSF
TGTGCCAGCAGCCCGACTAGCGGGGCCTACAATGAGCAGTCCTTC
>TRBV19|TRBD1|TRBJ2-7|.
CASRNRDRTYEQYF
TGTGCCAGTAGAAACCGGGACAGAACCTACGAGCAATACTTC
>TRBV10-3|TRBD1|TRBJ2-7|.
CAISDGTDDVQYF
TGTGCCATCAGTGATGGGACAGACGACGTGCAGTACTTC
>TRBV12-3/TRBV12-4|TRBD1|TRBJ1-3|once
CASSRLGTGVGSGNTIYF
TGTGCCAGTAGTCGTCTCGGGACAGGGGTCGGCTCTGGAAACACCATATATTTT
>TRBV29-1|TRBD2|TRBJ2-3|.
CGAAGTSGTDTQYF
TGCGGCGCAGCCGGGACTAGCGGCACAGATACGCAGTATTTT
>TRBV11-2|.|TRBJ1-1|.
CASSFANTRNTEAFF
TGTGCCAGCAGCTTCGCCAATACAAGGAACACCGAAGCATTCTTT
>TRBV29-1|.|TRBJ2-3|.
CSARRVFGTDTQYF
TGCAGTGCCAGACGGGTGTTCGGCACAGATACACAGTATTTT
>TRBV11-1|TRBD1|TRBJ2-2|.
CASSPDRGGSGELFF
TGTGCCAGCAGCCCTGACAGGGGTGGATCCGGGGAGCTGTTTTTT
>TRBV29-1|.|TRBJ1-2|.
CSIVPYRSSGEGGYTF
TGCAGCATTGTCCCCTATCGATCCTCGGGAGAAGGTGGCTACACCTTC
>TRBV29-1|TRBD1|TRBJ1-1|.
CSVTRTGGTGGTETFF
TGCAGCGTGACCAGGACAGGGGGGACTGGGGGCACTGAAACTTTCTTT
>TRBV20-1|.|TRBJ2-3|.
CSVRDAAGDWDTQYF
TGCAGTGTTAGAGATGCGGCAGGAGATTGGGATACGCAGTATTTT
>TRBV20-1|.|TRBJ2-1|.
CSARFTSRGGNEEFF
TGCAGTGCTAGATTCACTAGCAGAGGAGGCAATGAGGAGTTCTTC
>TRBV5-6|.|TRBJ2-7|.
CASSSRVRVRTYEQYF
TGTGCCAGCAGCTCCCGTGTCCGGGTCAGGACCTACGAGCAGTACTTC
>TRBV20-1|TRBD1|TRBJ2-1|.
CSSRPRQGTNEQFF
TGCAGTTCAAGGCCCCGACAGGGAACCAATGAGCAGTTCTTC
>TRBV29-1|.|TRBJ1-2|.
CSALQMGAYGYSF
TGCAGCGCTCTCCAGATGGGAGCCTATGGCTACAGCTTC
>TRBV13|TRBD2|TRBJ2-3|.
CASSSAGSADTQYF
TGTGCCAGCAGTTCAGCGGGATCCGCAGATACGCAGTATTTT
>TRBV4-2|.|TRBJ1-6|.
CASSQGRDRHNSPLHF
TGTGCCAGCAGCCAGGGCCGTGACAGACATAATTCACCCCTCCACTTT
>TRBV5-1|.|TRBJ1-4|.
CAGSLPGHRNEKLFF
TGCGCCGGCAGCTTGCCAGGACATAGAAATGAAAAACTGTTTTTT